A single sample is the source of the 16 T cell receptor beta chains below, sequenced in a study of CD8+CD57+ T cells in acquired aplastic anemia. In patients chosen for sequencing, flow cytometry had shown CD8+CD57+ cell expansion. Genomic DNA provided the template from which TCR beta VDJ and CDR3 profiles were obtained. TCRdb reprocessed the reads via MiXCR and lists one record per CDR3 protein. The table has around 42,000 distinct CDR3 sequences, roughly three fifths seen once. Source material: sorted CD4+, CD8+, or CD8+CD57+ T cells (not recorded which) from PBMCs. Every receptor here comes from a human donor with aplastic anemia.

In this sample, this clonotype turned up many times. V and J are TRBV5-1 and TRBJ2-5, with D perhaps matching TRBD1 (6 bases). V gave up 2 bases and J gave up 0 bases, with 8 bases separating them. Germline values: CDR1 SGHRS, CDR2 YFSETQ. The CDR3 totals 14 residues. CDR3 in amino acids: CASSLQGNQETQYF. The CDR3 nucleotides read TGCGCCAGCAGCTTACAGGGAAACCAAGAGACCCAGTACTTC.

This clonotype was recorded once. J is TRBJ1-1 and V is TRBV6-5, with D tentatively TRBD1 (5 bases). The CDR3 length is 16 residues. Trimming pared 0 bases from V and 0 bases from J, leaving 11 bases between. Germline CDR1 MNHEY, CDR2 SVGAGI. The CDR3 reads CASSYSGLRMNTEAFF. CDR3 nucleotides: TGTGCCAGCAGTTACTCGGGACTGAGGATGAACACTGAAGCTTTCTTT.

The rearrangement links TRBV10-3 to TRBJ1-2, with TRBD1 as a possible D gene (6 bases). Trimming shortened V by 10 bases and J by 4 bases, and 22 bases separated the two germline ends. The CDR3 contains 15 residues. Germline V gives CDR1 ENHRY, CDR2 SYGVKD. DNA of the CDR3: TGTGCCACCGAGGGAGGTGGGGGCAGGCTCTATGGCTACACCTTC. Amino acids: CATEGGGGRLYGYTF.

This clonotype has just a few counts. The V gene is TRBV29-1, the J gene TRBJ2-7; maybe TRBD1 (5 bases). This CDR3 is built from 12 residues. Germline V lookup: CDR1 SQVTM, CDR2 ANQGSEA. V lost 7 bases, J lost 7 bases, and 17 bases lay in between. In DNA, the CDR3 is TGCAGCGCGTTTCGTGGGGCGGAGGAGCAGTACTTC. Protein sequence: CSAFRGAEEQYF.

A few counts support this clonotype. The chain carries TRBV10-3 and TRBJ1-1; D is unresolved. Germline-derived CDR1 and CDR2 are ENHRY and SYGVKD. CDR3 size: 12 residues. V lost 2 bases to trimming and J lost 5 bases, with 6 bases between them. CDR3 bases: TGTGCCATCAGTGAGGGAGGGACTGAAGCTTTCTTT. Its protein product is CAISEGGTEAFF.

CDR3 protein: CASTPGQGRTEAFF. CDR3 DNA: TGTGCCAGTACCCCCGGACAGGGTAGGACTGAAGCTTTCTTT. The V call is TRBV19, the J call TRBJ1-1; TRBD1 agrees at 8 bases. CDR1 LNHDA and CDR2 SQIVND come from the germline V gene (reference sequence). This CDR3 region has 14 residues. Trimming at V came to 7 bases and at J to 5 bases, leaving 9 bases not matched to a gene.

This chain joins TRBV15 and TRBJ1-3; tentatively, D is TRBD1 (6 bases). Germline values: CDR1 LNHNV, CDR2 YYDKDF (reference sequence). Trimming took 1 base from V and 3 from J, leaving 16 bases between them. This CDR3 contains 17 residues. The CDR3 protein is CATSRAAGGHHGNTIYF. Written as DNA, the CDR3 is TGTGCCACCAGCAGAGCGGCGGGGGGACATCATGGAAACACCATATATTTT.

The genes are TRBV7-9 and TRBJ1-1; 8 bases are a match to TRBD1. J lost 4 bases, V lost 5 bases, and 9 bases had no gene match. The germline V gene has CDR1 SEHNR and CDR2 FQNEAQ (reference sequence). The CDR3 is 15 residues long. The CDR3 coding sequence is TGTGCCAGCAGCCAACCCGACAGGGGCAGCACTGAAGCTTTCTTT. Translated: CASSQPDRGSTEAFF.

The sample holds many counts of this clonotype. V is TRBV20-1 and J is TRBJ1-5; 10 bases are a match to TRBD1. The CDR3 totals 16 residues. V was clipped by 0 bases and J by 6 bases; unmatched bases: 8. Germline CDR1 DFQATT, CDR2 SNEGSKA (reference sequence). CDR3 sequence (DNA): TGCAGTGCTAGAGACCCGACAGGGGGCGAAAGTCAGCCCCAGCATTTT. It codes for CSARDPTGGESQPQHF.

This clonotype was counted only a few times. The rearrangement links TRBV10-2 to TRBJ1-5; 7 bases are a match to TRBD1. The CDR3 contains 14 residues. Germline CDR1 WSHSY, CDR2 SAAADI. With 5 bases clipped from V and 3 bases from J, the junction kept 4 bases outside the gene matches. The DNA of the CDR3 is TGCGCCAGCAGTCGACAGGGCTACAATCAGCCCCAGCATTTT. This codes for CASSRQGYNQPQHF.

This chain joins TRBV4-2 and TRBJ1-2; D may be TRBD1 (6 bases). Trimming took 0 bases from V and 5 from J, leaving 19 bases between them. The CDR3 runs 17 residues. In germline, CDR1 is LGHNA, CDR2 YNFKEQ. CDR3 residues: CASSQDTHPGRGYGYTF. The CDR3 DNA reads as TGTGCCAGCAGCCAAGATACGCATCCAGGGAGGGGGTATGGCTACACCTTC.

The chain uses TRBV4-1 and TRBJ1-6, with a possible D match to TRBD1 (5 bases). Trimming took 0 bases from V and 10 from J, leaving 13 bases between them. This CDR3 is built from 15 residues. Germline V gene lookup returns CDR1 MGHRA and CDR2 YSYEKL. CDR3 sequence: CASSQERGMESPLHF. The CDR3 nucleotides read TGCGCCAGCAGCCAAGAGCGGGGGATGGAGTCACCCCTCCACTTT.

The rearrangement uses TRBV7-4 and TRBJ2-7; TRBD1 matches at 7 bases. Trimming took 1 base from V and 2 from J; bases not matched to a gene: 5. The CDR3 consists of 15 residues. Germline V CDR1 and CDR2: SGHVT, SQSDAQ. The CDR3 here is CASSLVGTATYEQYF. Written as DNA, the CDR3 is TGTGCCAGCAGCTTAGTGGGGACAGCCACCTACGAGCAGTACTTC. The variable domain in full, with the rest retrieved from reference TRBV7-4 and TRBJ2-7, is GAGVSQSPRYKVAKRGRDVALRCDSISGHVTLYWYRQTLGQGSEVLTYSQSDAQRDKSGRPSGRFSAERPERSVSTLKIQRTEQGDSAVYLCASSLVGTATYEQYFGPGTRLTVT.

This clonotype was detected ten times or more. The V call is TRBV19, the J call TRBJ2-5; a possible D gene is TRBD1 (6 bases). Germline V lookup: CDR1 LNHDA, CDR2 SQIVND (reference sequence). This CDR3 has 12 amino acids. Trimming took off 11 bases at V and 4 bases at J, with 14 bases between the two ends. The CDR3, as DNA: TGTGCCGGACCACAGGGAAGAGAGACCCAGTACTTC. It codes for CAGPQGRETQYF.

This clonotype was seen a single time. The CDR3 nucleotides read TGCAGTGCTAGAGAGACAGTATTTGCGGGCTACACCTTC. This encodes CSARETVFAGYTF. J is TRBJ1-2 and V is TRBV20-1, with a tentative D call TRBD1 (5 bases). The CDR3 has 13 amino acids. V lost 0 bases and J lost 8, with 13 bases in between. Germline CDR1 reads DFQATT; CDR2 reads SNEGSKA (reference sequence).

This clonotype was counted ten times or more. The chain is built from TRBV5-5 and TRBJ1-5; D not resolved. CDR1 and CDR2 (germline): SGHKS, YYEKEE (reference sequence). The CDR3 contains 13 residues. V was trimmed by 4 bases and J by 5 bases, leaving 10 bases between them. The CDR3 coding sequence is TGTGCCAGCAGCCTGAACCCCCATCAGCCCCAGCATTTT. Its protein is CASSLNPHQPQHF.